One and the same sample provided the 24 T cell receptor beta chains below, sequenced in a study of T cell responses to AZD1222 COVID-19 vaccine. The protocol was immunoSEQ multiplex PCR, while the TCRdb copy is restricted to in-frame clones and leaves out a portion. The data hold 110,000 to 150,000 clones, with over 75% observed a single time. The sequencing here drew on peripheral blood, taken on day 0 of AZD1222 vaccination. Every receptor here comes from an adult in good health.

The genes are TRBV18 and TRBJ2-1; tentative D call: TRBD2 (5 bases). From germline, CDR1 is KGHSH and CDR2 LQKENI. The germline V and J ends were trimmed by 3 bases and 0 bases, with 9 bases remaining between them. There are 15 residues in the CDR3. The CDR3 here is CASSPSEGSYNEQFF. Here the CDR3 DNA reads TGTGCCAGCTCACCTAGCGAGGGCTCCTACAATGAGCAGTTCTTC.

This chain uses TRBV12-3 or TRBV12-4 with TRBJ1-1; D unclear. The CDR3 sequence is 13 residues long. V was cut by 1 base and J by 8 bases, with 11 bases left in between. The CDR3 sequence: CASSLVSAGEAFF. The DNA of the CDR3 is TGTGCCAGCAGTTTAGTGAGCGCGGGAGAAGCTTTCTTT.

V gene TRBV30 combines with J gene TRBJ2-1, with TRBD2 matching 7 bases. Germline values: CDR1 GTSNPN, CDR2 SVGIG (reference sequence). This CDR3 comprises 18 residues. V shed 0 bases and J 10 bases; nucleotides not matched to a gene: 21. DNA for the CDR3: TGTGCCTGGAGTGTACGATGGAGCGGGAACCCCCAATTCATGGAGCAGTTCTTC. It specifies CAWSVRWSGNPQFMEQFF. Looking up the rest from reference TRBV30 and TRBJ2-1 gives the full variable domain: SQTIHQWPATLVQPVGSPLSLECTVEGTSNPNLYWYRQAAGRGLQLLFYSVGIGQISSEVPQNLSASRPQDRQFILSSKKLLLSDSGFYLCAWSVRWSGNPQFMEQFFGPGTRLTVL.

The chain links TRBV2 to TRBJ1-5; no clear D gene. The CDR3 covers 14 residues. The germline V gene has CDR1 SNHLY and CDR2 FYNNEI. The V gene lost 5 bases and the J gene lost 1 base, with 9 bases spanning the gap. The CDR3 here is CASSSGSSNQPQHF. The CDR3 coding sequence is TGTGCCAGCAGTTCTGGATCCAGCAATCAGCCCCAGCATTTT.

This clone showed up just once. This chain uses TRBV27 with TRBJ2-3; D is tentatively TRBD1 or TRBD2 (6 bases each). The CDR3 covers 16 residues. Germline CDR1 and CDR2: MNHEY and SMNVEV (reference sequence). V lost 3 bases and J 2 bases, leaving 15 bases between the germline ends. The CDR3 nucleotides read TGTGCCAGCAGTTTCACCCTGGGGGGCCTCACAGATACGCAGTATTTT. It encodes CASSFTLGGLTDTQYF.

CDR3 amino acids: CASSIDREAFF. In DNA, the CDR3 is TGTGCCAGCAGCATCGACAGGGAAGCTTTCTTT. The chain combines TRBV11-2 with TRBJ1-1; weak D call: TRBD1 (6 bases). Trimming pared 5 bases from V and 8 bases from J, leaving 9 bases between. The CDR3 is made up of 11 amino acids. Germline CDR1 and CDR2: SGHAT and FQNNGV.

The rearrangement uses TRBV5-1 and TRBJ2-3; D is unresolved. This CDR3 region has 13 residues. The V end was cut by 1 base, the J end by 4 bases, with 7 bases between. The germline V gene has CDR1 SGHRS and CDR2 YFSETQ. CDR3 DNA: TGCGCCAGCAGCTTGTCCGAGTCAGATACGCAGTATTTT. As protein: CASSLSESDTQYF.

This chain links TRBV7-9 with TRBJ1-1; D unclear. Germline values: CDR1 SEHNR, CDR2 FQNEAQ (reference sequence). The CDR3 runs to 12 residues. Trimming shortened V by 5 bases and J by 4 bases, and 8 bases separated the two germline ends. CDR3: CASSRGVTEAFF. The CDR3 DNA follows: TGTGCCAGCAGCCGCGGGGTCACTGAAGCTTTCTTT.

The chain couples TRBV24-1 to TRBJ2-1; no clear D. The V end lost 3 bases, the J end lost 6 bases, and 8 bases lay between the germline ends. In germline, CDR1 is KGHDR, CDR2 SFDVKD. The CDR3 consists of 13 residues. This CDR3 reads CATSDPGFNEQFF. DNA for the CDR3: TGTGCCACCAGTGATCCCGGGTTCAATGAGCAGTTCTTC.

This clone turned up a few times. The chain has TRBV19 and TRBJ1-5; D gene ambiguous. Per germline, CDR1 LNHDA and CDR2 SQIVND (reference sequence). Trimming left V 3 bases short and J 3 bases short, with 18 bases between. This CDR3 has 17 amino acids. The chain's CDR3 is CASSMSSGRVNNQPQHF. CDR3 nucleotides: TGTGCCAGTAGTATGAGCTCAGGAAGGGTAAACAATCAGCCCCAGCATTTT.

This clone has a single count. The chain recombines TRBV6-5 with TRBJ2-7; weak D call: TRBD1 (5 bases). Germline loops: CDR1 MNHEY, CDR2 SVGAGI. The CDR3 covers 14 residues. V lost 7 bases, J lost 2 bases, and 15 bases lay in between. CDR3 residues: CASTTARGAYEQYF. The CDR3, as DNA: TGTGCCAGCACCACAGCTAGGGGCGCCTACGAGCAGTACTTC.

CDR3 sequence (DNA): TGTGCCAGCAGCCCAACAGGGGCTGGGAGCGGGAGGGTTACCTACGAGCAGTACTTC. Protein: CASSPTGAGSGRVTYEQYF. The chain employs TRBV7-9 and TRBJ2-7, with TRBD2 matching over 10 bases. The CDR3 consists of 19 residues. J gave up 2 bases and V 5 bases, and 18 bases lay outside the gene matches. Germline V CDR1 and CDR2: SEHNR, FQNEAQ (reference sequence).

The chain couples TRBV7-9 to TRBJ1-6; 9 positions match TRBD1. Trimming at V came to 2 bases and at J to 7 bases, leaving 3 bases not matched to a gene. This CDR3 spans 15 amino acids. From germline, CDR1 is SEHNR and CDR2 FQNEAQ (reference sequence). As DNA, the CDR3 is TGTGCCAGCAGCTTACACAGGGGGCTCAATTCACCCCTCCACTTT. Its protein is CASSLHRGLNSPLHF.

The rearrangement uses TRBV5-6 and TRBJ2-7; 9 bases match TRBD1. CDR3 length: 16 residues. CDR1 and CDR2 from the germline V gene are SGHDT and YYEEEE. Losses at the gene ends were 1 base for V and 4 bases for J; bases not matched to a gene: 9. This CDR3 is CASSLYTGTGLYEQYF. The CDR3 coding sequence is TGTGCCAGCAGCTTGTATACCGGGACAGGGCTTTACGAGCAGTACTTC.

CDR3 bases: TGTGCCAGCAGTGACTCGGTTGGCGGGGATGGCTACACCTTC. This gives the protein CASSDSVGGDGYTF. The chain uses TRBV6-4 and TRBJ1-2; D call uncertain. The CDR3 sequence is 14 residues long. Germline CDR1 is MRHNA and CDR2 is SNTAGT. V was cut by 0 bases and J by 6 bases, with 11 bases left in between.

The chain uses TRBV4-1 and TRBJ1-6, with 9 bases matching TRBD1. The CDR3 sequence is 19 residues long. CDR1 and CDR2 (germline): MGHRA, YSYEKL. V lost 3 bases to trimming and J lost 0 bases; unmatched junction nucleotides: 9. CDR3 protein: CASSQRGDRESSYNSPLHF. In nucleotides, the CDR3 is TGCGCCAGCAGCCAGAGGGGGGACAGGGAGAGCTCCTATAATTCACCCCTCCACTTT.

The CDR3 DNA reads as TGTGCCAGCAGCTTGCGGACAGGTCTTAACACCGGGGAGCTGTTTTTT. This encodes CASSLRTGLNTGELFF. The rearrangement uses TRBV5-6 and TRBJ2-2; 7 nucleotides align to TRBD1. Per the germline V gene, CDR1 is SGHDT and CDR2 is YYEEEE. V gave up 1 base and J gave up 2 bases; unmatched junction bases: 5. The length of the CDR3 is 16 residues. The whole variable domain, remainder taken from reference TRBV5-6 and TRBJ2-2, is DAGVTQSPTHLIKTRGQQVTLRCSPKSGHDTVSWYQQALGQGPQFIFQYYEEEERQRGNFPDRFSGHQFPNYSSELNVNALLLGDSALYLCASSLRTGLNTGELFFGEGSRLTVL.

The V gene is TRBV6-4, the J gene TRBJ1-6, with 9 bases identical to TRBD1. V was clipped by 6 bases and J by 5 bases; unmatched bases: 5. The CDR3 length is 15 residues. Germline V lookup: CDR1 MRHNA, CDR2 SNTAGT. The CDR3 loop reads CASSRTGADNSPLHF. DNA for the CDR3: TGTGCCAGCAGCCGGACAGGGGCCGATAATTCACCCCTCCACTTT.

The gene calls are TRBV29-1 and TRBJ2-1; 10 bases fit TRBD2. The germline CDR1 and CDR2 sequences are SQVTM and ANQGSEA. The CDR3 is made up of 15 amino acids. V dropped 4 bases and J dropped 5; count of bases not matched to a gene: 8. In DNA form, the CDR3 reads TGCAGCGTTGGGTCTCGAGCGGGAGGGAACAATGAGCAGTTCTTC. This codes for CSVGSRAGGNNEQFF.

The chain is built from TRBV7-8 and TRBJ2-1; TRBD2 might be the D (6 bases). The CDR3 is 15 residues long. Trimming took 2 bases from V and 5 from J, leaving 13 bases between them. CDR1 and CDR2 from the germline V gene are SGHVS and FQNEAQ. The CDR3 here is CASSLKREINNEQFF. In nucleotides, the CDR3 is TGTGCCAGCAGCTTAAAACGGGAGATTAACAATGAGCAGTTCTTC.

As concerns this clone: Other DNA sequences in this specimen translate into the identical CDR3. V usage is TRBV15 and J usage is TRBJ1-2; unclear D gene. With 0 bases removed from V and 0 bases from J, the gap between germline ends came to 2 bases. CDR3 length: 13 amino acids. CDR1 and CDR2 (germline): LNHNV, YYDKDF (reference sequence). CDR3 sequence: CATSRDSNYGYTF. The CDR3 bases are TGTGCCACCAGCAGAGACTCTAACTATGGCTACACCTTC.

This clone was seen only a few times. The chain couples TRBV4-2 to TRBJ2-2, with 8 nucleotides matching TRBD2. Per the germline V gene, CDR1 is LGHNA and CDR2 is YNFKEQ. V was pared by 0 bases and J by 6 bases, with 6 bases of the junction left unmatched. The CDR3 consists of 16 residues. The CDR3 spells CASSQDPGGASGELFF. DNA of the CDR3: TGTGCCAGCAGCCAAGATCCCGGGGGGGCCTCCGGGGAGCTGTTTTTT.

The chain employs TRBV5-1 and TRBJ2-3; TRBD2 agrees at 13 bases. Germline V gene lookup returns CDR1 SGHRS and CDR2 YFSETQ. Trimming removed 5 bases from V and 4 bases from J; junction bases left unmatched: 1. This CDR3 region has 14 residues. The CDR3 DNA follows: TGCGCCAGCAGAACTAGCGGGAGGGCAGATACGCAGTATTTT. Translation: CASRTSGRADTQYF.

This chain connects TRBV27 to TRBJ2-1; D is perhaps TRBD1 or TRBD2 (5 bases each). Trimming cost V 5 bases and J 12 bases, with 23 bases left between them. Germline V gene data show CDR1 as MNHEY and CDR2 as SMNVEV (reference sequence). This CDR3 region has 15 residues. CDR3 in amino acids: CASSPPGPFSSVQFF. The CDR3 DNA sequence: TGTGCCAGCAGTCCGCCGGGACCCTTCTCTAGTGTGCAGTTCTTC.